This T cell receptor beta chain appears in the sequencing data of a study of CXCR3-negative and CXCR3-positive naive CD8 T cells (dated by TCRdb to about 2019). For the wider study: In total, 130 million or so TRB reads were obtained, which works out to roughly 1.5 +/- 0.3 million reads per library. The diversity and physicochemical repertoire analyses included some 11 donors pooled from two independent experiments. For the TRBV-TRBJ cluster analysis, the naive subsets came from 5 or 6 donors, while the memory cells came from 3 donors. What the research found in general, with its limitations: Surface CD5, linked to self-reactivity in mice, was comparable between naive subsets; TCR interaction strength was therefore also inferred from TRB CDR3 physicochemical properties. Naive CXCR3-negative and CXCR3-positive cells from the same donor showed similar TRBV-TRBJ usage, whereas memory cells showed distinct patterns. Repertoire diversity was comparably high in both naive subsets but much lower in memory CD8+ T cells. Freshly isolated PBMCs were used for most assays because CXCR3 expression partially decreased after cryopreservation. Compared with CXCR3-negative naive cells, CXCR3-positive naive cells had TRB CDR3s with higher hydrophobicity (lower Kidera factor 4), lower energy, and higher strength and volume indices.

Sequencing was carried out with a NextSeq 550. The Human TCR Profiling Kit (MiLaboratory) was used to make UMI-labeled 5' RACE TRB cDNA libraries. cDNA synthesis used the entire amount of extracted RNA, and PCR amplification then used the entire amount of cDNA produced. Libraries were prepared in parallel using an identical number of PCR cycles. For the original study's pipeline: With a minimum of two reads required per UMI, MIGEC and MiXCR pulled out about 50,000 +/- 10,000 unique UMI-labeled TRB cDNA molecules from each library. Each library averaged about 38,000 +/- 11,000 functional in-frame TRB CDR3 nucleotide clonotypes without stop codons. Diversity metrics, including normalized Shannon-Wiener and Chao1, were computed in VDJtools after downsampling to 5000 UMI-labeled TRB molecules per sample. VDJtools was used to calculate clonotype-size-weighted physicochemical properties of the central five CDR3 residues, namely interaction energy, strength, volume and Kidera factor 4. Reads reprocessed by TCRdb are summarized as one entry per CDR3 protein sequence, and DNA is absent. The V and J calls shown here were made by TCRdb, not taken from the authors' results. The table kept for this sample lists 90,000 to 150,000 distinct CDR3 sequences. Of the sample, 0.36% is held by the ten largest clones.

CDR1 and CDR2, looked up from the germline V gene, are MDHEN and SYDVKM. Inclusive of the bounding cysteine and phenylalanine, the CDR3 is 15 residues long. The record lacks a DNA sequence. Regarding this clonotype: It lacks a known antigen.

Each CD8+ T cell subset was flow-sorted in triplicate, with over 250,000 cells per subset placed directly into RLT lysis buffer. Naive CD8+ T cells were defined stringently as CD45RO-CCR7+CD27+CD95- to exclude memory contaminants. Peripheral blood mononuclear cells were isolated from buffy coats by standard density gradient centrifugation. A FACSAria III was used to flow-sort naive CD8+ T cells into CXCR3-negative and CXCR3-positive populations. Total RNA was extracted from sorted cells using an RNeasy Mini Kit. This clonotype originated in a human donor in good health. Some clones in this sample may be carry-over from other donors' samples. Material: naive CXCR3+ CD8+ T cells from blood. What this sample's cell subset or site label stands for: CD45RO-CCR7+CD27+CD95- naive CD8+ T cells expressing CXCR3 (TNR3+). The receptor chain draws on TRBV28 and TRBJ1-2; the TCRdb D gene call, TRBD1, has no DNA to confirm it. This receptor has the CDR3 CASSPWIGDKANYTF.